This T cell receptor beta chain was observed in a study of blood T cells in healthy people across ages. Study-wide findings and caveats: Diversity of TCR beta per million T cells declined in a roughly linear way with age.

Trimming removed 4 bases from V and 10 bases from J, with 11 bases in between. CDR1 and CDR2 from the germline V gene are MNHNY and SVGAGI (reference sequence). The CDR3 has 12 amino acids. Sample-barcoded 5' priming and a J-beta primer mix drove a second PCR of 7 to 11 cycles. TCRdb used MiXCR to reprocess the 5' RACE reads, holding one entry per CDR3 protein. The sample has about 500,000 distinct CDR3 sequences, approximately 25% seen once. With respect to this clonotype: Its antigen is still unknown.

The sample was also reused in another study, on T cells of mothers and their children.

The sample taken for sequencing was blood. The receptor was isolated from a boy aged 5-17 years in good health. The chain has TRBV6-6 and TRBJ2-1; D is unclear. CDR3: CASSWPQTEQFF. Written as DNA, the CDR3 is TGTGCCAGCAGTTGGCCGCAGACGGAGCAGTTCTTC.